The 15 T cell receptor beta chains listed next were all sequenced from one sample in a study of blood T cell repertoires in COVID-19. TCRdb's copy holds only in-frame clones and misses some; the assay was immunoSEQ multiplex PCR. The table has around 300,000 clones, approximately 85% seen once. Source material: peripheral blood. Source of these receptors: a human donor in a cohort sampled during active COVID-19.

The chain links TRBV6-5 to TRBJ2-3; 7 bases are shared with TRBD1. CDR3 length equals 15 residues. The germline V gene encodes CDR1 MNHEY and CDR2 SVGAGI. With 0 bases clipped from V and 2 bases from J, the junction kept 2 bases outside the gene matches. CDR3: CASSYSGTDTDTQYF. CDR3 nucleotides: TGTGCCAGCAGTTACTCCGGGACAGACACAGATACGCAGTATTTT.

This chain joins TRBV6-1 and TRBJ2-2; D gene unclear. Per the germline V gene, CDR1 is MNHNS and CDR2 is SASEGT. This CDR3 has 15 residues. V was pared by 4 bases and J by 1 base, with 10 bases between. Here the CDR3 DNA reads TGTGCCAGCAGTGGAGCCCAGATGAACACCGGGGAGCTGTTTTTT. It yields the protein CASSGAQMNTGELFF.

The chain couples TRBV2 to TRBJ2-2; D might be TRBD1 (6 bases). The CDR3 consists of 14 residues. V was pared by 6 bases and J by 0 bases, with 8 bases between. CDR1 is SNHLY and CDR2 is FYNNEI in the germline V gene. DNA for the CDR3: TGTGCCAGCAGGTGGGACACGAACACCGGGGAGCTGTTTTTT. Translating gives CASRWDTNTGELFF.

The chain uses TRBV18 and TRBJ1-1, with D perhaps matching TRBD1 (6 bases). Trimming took 3 bases from V and 4 from J, leaving 9 bases between them. Germline V gene data show CDR1 as KGHSH and CDR2 as LQKENI. The CDR3 runs to 13 residues. This chain's CDR3 is CASSPQGGTEAFF. Here the CDR3 DNA reads TGTGCCAGCTCACCCCAAGGGGGCACTGAAGCTTTCTTT.

V gene TRBV12-3 or TRBV12-4 combines with J gene TRBJ1-3; D gene uncertain. V lost 3 bases, J lost 5 bases, and 5 bases lay in between. This CDR3 comprises 12 residues. Written as DNA, the CDR3 is TGTGCCAGCAGTTTCAGGAGAAACACCATATATTTT. Translating it yields CASSFRRNTIYF.

J is TRBJ2-2 and V is TRBV24-1; 8 bases align to TRBD1. V trimming: 0 bases; J trimming: 5 bases; junction bases outside the gene matches: 4. Germline CDR1 and CDR2: KGHDR and SFDVKD. The CDR3 sequence is 16 residues long. CDR3 DNA: TGTGCCACCAGTGATTTGCCAGGGGGCTCGACCGGGGAGCTGTTTTTT. Amino acid sequence: CATSDLPGGSTGELFF.

V is TRBV11-3 and J is TRBJ1-1; no definite D call. Trimming shortened V by 1 base and J by 4 bases, and 10 bases separated the two germline ends. The CDR3 covers 14 residues. Germline CDR1 and CDR2: SGHNT and YENEEA. The CDR3 loop is CASSLGLSSTEAFF. DNA for the CDR3: TGTGCCAGCAGCTTAGGCCTGTCTAGCACTGAAGCTTTCTTT.

The chain links TRBV6-5 to TRBJ2-7; possible D gene TRBD1, 5 bases. Germline CDR1 MNHEY, CDR2 SVGAGI. This CDR3 has 16 residues. The V end lost 0 bases, the J end lost 0 bases, and 12 bases lay between the germline ends. The CDR3 bases are TGTGCCAGCAGTTACTCGACTGGACAAACCTCCTACGAGCAGTACTTC. This translates into CASSYSTGQTSYEQYF.

The chain is built from TRBV29-1 and TRBJ2-7; TRBD1 matches 7 bases. Germline CDR1 SQVTM, CDR2 ANQGSEA. The CDR3 runs to 13 residues. The trim removed 1 base at V and 6 bases at J, leaving 6 bases unmatched. In DNA form, the CDR3 reads TGCAGCGTTGAAGGCACGACAGGGCCCGAGCAGTACTTC. As protein: CSVEGTTGPEQYF.

CDR3 sequence: CASKRDRGVQPQHF. The CDR3 DNA reads as TGTGCCAGTAAACGGGACAGGGGGGTTCAGCCCCAGCATTTT. The J gene is TRBJ1-5, the V gene TRBV19; 11 bases line up with TRBD1. The CDR3 extends over 14 amino acids. From germline, CDR1 is LNHDA and CDR2 SQIVND (reference sequence). The V gene end was trimmed by 7 bases and the J gene end by 6 bases; junction bases not matched to a gene: 5.

The V call is TRBV3-1 (or the pseudogene TRBV3-2), the J call TRBJ1-3, with TRBD1 matching over 9 bases. The V segment lost 6 bases and the J segment 2 bases; nucleotides outside the gene matches: 2. Germline values: CDR1 LGHDT, CDR2 YNNKEL (reference sequence). This CDR3 contains 14 residues. The CDR3 protein is CASRTGGAGNTIYF. Here the CDR3 DNA reads TGTGCCAGCAGAACAGGGGGCGCTGGAAACACCATATATTTT.

The rearrangement joins TRBV3-1 (or the pseudogene TRBV3-2) to TRBJ2-1, with D uncertain. Germline values: CDR1 LGHDT, CDR2 YNNKEL (reference sequence). The V gene lost 7 bases and the J gene lost 4 bases, with 11 bases spanning the gap. This CDR3 is 13 amino acids long. As DNA, the CDR3 is TGTGCCAGCACTAATACTTTGTACAATGAGCAGTTCTTC. Its translation: CASTNTLYNEQFF.

The V and J genes are TRBV24-1 and TRBJ2-3, with 8 bases fitting TRBD1. Germline CDR1 and CDR2: KGHDR and SFDVKD. Trimming cost V 3 bases and J 4 bases; bases outside gene matches: 8. CDR3 length: 16 amino acids. Here the CDR3 reads CATSDTTGGTSDTQYF. As DNA, the CDR3 is TGTGCCACCAGTGATACTACAGGGGGGACCTCAGATACGCAGTATTTT.

The rearrangement joins TRBV5-1 to TRBJ1-2, with D possibly TRBD1 on 5 matching bases. In germline, CDR1 is SGHRS, CDR2 YFSETQ. This CDR3 is built from 11 residues. Trimming pared 5 bases from V and 8 bases from J, leaving 10 bases between. CDR3 DNA: TGCGCCAGCAGAGCCCAGGGCGGCTACACCTTC. It yields the protein CASRAQGGYTF.

The V and J genes are TRBV28 and TRBJ1-5; no reliable D call. The CDR3 is made up of 15 amino acids. In germline, CDR1 is MDHEN, CDR2 SYDVKM. Trimming left V 6 bases short and J 6 bases short, with 18 bases between. The CDR3 DNA reads TGTGCCAGCAGCTTTCGGTTACAGCCAGGTCAGCCCCAGCATTTT. This codes for CASSFRLQPGQPQHF.